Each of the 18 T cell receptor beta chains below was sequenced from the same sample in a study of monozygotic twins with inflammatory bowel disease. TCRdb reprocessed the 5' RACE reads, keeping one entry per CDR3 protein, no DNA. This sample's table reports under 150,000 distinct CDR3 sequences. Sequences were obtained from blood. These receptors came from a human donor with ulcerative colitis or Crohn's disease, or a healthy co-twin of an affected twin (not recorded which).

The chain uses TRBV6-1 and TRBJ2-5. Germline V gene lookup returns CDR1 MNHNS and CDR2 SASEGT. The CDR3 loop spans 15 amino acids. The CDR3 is CASSEGTGNQETQYF.

CDR3 sequence reads: CSARAEDRVISHEQYF. This sequence joins TRBV20-1 and TRBJ2-7; TCRdb selects TRBD1, and the lack of DNA leaves this call unchecked. Germline V gene data show CDR1 as DFQATT and CDR2 as SNEGSKA (reference sequence). The CDR3 is 16 residues long.

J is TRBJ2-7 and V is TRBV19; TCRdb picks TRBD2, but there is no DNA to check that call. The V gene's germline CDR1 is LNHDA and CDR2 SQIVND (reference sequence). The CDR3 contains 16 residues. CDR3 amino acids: CASSPRGSRVGYEQYF.

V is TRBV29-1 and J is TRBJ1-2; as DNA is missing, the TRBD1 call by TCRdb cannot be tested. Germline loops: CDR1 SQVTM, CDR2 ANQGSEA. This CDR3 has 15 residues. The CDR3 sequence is CSVETRTQTNYGYTF.

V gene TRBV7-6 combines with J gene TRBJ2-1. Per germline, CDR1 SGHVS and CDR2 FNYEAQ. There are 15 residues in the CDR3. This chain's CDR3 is CASSLSRPSQGEQFF.

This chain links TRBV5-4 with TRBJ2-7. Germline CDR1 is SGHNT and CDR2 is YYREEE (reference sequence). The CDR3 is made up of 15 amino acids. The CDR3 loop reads CASSLAERINYEQYF.

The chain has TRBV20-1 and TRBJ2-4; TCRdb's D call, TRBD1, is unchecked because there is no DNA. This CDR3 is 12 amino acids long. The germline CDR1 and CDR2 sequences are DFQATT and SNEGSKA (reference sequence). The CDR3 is CSARDMGDIQYF.

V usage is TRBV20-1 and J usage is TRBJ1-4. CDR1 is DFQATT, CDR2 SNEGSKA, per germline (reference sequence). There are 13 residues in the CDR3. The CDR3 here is CSAHGGLWEKLFF.

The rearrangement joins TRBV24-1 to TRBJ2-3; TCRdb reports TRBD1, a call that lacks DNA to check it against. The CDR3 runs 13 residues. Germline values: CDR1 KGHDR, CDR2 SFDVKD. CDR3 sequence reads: CATSDPGVDTQYF.

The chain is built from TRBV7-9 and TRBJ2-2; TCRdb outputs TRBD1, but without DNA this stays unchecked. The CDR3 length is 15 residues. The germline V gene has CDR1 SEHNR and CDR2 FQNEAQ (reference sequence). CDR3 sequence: CATPPWTDNTGELFF. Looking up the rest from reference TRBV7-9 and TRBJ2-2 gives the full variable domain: DTGVSQNPRHKITKRGQNVTFRCDPISEHNRLYWYRQTLGQGPEFLTYFQNEAQLEKSRLLSDRFSAERPKGSFSTLEIQRTEQGDSAMYLCATPPWTDNTGELFFGEGSRLTVL.

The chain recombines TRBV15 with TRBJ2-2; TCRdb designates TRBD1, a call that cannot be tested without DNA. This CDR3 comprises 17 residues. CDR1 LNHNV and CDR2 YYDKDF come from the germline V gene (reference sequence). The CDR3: CATSGRVEGRGTGELFF.

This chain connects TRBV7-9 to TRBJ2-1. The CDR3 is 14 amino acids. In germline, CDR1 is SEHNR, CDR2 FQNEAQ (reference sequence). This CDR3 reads CASSSRNAYNEQFF.

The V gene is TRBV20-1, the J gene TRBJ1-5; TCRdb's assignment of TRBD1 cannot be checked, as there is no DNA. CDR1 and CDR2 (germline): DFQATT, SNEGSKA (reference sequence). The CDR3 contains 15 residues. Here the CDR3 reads CSARDPGTGNQPQHF.

The CDR3: CASSSGPLEAFF. V usage is TRBV11-2 and J usage is TRBJ1-1. The germline V gene encodes CDR1 SGHAT and CDR2 FQNNGV. This CDR3 region has 12 residues.

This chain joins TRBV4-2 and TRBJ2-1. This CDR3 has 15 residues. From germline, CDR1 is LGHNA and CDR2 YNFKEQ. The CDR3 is CASSQEWDSYNEQFF.

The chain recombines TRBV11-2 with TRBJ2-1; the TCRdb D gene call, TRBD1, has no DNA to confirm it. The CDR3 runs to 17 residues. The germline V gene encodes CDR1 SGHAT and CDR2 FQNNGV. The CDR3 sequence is CASSPYQRAGGLFEQFF.

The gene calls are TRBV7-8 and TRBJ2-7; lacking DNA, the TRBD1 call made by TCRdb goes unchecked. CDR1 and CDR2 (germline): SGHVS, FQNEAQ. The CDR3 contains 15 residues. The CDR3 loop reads CASSLVWGQTGEQYF.

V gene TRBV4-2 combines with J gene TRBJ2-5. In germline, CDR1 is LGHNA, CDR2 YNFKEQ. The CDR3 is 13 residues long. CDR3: CASSQDLFWAQYF.